This entry features one T cell receptor (beta chain) sequence. There are 14 residues in the CDR3. Germline CDR1 reads SGHRS; CDR2 reads YFSETQ. V lost 4 bases to trimming and J lost 4 bases; unmatched junction nucleotides: 7. The repertoire was sequenced with immunoSEQ multiplex PCR; TCRdb's copy has only in-frame clones and lacks some. The sample shows 54,000 or so clones, around 86% of them seen only once. These data originate in a study of blood T cell repertoires in COVID-19. The chain combines TRBV5-1 with TRBJ2-5, with 7 bases matching TRBD1. This TCR was sampled from an elderly woman with acute or convalescent COVID-19. Sample: peripheral blood. CDR3 DNA sequence: TGCGCCAGCAGCAGGGGCGACAGGGTAGAGACCCAGTACTTC. It encodes CASSRGDRVETQYF.